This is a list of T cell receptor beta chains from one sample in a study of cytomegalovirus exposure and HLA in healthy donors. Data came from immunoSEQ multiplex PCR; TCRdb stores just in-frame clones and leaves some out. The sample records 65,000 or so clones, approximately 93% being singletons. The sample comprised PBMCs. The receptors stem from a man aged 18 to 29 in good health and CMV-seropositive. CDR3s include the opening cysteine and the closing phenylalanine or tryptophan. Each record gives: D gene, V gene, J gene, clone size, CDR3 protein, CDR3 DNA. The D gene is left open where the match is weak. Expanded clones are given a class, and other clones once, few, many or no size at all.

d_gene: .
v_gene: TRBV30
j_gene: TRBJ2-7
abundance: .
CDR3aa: CAWSALPFSYEQYF
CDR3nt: TGTGCCTGGAGTGCCCTCCCCTTCAGTTACGAGCAGTACTTC

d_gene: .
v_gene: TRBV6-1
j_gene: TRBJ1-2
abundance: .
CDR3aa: CASSESTGFYGYTF
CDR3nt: TGTGCCAGCAGTGAATCGACAGGATTCTATGGCTACACCTTC

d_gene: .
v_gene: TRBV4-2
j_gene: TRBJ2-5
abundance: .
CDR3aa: CASRLVNGDQETQYF
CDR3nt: TGTGCCAGCAGGCTCGTGAACGGAGATCAAGAGACCCAGTACTTC

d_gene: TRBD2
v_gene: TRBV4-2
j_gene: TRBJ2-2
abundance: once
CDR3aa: CASSLIGGAGNTGELFF
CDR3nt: TGTGCCAGCAGCCTCATCGGGGGGGCGGGTAACACCGGGGAGCTGTTTTTT

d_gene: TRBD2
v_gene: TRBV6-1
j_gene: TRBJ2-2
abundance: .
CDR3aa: CASRRTSGTGELFF
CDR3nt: TGTGCCAGCAGGAGGACTAGCGGGACCGGGGAGCTGTTTTTT

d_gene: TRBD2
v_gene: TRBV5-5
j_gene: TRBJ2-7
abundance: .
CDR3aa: CASSLLIPAGGIVAYEQYF
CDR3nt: TGTGCCAGCAGCTTGTTGATACCCGCCGGGGGGATCGTGGCCTACGAGCAGTACTTC

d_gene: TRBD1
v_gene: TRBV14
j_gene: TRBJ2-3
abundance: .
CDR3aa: CASSHSPLQGQGDTQYF
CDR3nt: TGTGCCAGCAGCCATAGCCCCCTCCAAGGACAGGGGGATACGCAGTATTTT

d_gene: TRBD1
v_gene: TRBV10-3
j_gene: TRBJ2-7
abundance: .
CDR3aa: CAIQTGGASDEQYF
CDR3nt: TGTGCCATCCAAACAGGGGGCGCTTCGGACGAGCAGTACTTC

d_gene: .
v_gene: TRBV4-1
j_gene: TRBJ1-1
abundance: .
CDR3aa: CASSPRRGADTEAFF
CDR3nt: TGCGCCAGCAGCCCCCGCAGGGGCGCAGACACTGAAGCTTTCTTT

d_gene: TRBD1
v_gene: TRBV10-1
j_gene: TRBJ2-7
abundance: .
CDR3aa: CASSEGQGNSYEQYF
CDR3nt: TGCGCCAGCAGTGAGGGACAGGGGAACTCCTACGAGCAGTACTTC

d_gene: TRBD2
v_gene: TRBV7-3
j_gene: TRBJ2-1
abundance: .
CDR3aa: CASSQLAGVGSNEQFF
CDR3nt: TGTGCCAGCAGCCAACTAGCGGGAGTAGGGTCCAATGAGCAGTTCTTC

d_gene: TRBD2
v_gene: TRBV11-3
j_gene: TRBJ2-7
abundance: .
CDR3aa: CASSLGSGTSGNYEQYF
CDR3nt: TGTGCCAGCAGCTTAGGATCCGGGACTAGCGGGAACTACGAGCAGTACTTC

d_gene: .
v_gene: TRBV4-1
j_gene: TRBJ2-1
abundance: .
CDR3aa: CASSQDAAGSYNEQFF
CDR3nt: TGCGCCAGCAGCCAAGATGCGGCAGGGTCTTACAATGAGCAGTTCTTC

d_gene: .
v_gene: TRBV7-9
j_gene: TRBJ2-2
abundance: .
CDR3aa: CASSFGLNTGELFF
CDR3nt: TGTGCCAGCAGCTTCGGTTTGAACACCGGGGAGCTGTTTTTT

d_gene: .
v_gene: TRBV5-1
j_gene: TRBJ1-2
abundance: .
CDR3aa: CASSLGASYGYTF
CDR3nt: TGCGCCAGCAGCTTGGGGGCGAGCTATGGCTACACCTTC

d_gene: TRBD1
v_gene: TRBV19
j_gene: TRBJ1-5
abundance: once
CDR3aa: CASSMIKGARNQPQHF
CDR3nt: TGTGCCAGTAGTATGATCAAGGGGGCAAGGAATCAGCCCCAGCATTTT